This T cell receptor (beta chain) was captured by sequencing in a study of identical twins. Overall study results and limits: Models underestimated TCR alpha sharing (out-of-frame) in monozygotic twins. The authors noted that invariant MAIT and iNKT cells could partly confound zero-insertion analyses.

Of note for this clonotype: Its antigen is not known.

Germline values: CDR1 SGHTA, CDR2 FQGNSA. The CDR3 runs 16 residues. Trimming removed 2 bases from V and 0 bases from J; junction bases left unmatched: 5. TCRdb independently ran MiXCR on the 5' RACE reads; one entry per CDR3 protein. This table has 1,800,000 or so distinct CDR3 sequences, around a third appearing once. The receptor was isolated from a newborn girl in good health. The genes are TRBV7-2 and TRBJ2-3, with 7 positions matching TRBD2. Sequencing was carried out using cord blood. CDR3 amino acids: CASSLMTSLSTDTQYF. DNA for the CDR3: TGTGCCAGCAGCTTAATGACTAGCCTTAGCACAGATACGCAGTATTTT.